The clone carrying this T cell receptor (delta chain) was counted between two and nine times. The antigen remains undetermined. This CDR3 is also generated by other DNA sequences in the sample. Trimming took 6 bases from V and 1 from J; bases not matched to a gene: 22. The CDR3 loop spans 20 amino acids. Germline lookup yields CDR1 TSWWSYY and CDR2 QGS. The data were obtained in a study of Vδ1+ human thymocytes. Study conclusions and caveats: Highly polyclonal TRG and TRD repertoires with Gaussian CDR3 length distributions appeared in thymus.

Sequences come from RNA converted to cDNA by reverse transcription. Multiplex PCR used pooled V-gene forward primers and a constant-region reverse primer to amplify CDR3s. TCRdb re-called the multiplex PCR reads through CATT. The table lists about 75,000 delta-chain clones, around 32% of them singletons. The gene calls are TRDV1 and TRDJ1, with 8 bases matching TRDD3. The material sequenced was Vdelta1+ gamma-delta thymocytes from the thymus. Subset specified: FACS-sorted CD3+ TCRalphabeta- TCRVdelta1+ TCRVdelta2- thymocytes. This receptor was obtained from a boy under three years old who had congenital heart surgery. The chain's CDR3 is CALGELLGVSPKFFTDKLIF. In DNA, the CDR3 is TGTGCTCTTGGAGAATTACTGGGGGTGAGCCCCAAATTTTTCACCGATAAACTCATCTTT.